This T cell receptor (beta chain) originates from a study of beta chain features in type 1 diabetes. What was sequenced were expressed TCRB transcripts, since all of the isolated RNA had been reverse transcribed. TCRdb's table, derived via immunoSEQ multiplex PCR, lists solely in-frame clones and lacks some. The table has about 710,000 clones, more than 12% seen once. Regarding the study as a whole: Patients and controls would be equally affected if PCR favored shorter templates. In these data, an HLA type influence on TCRB rearrangement remained unresolved. The cDNA sequencing approach could over-represent high-TCR-expressing cells. Within each of all four CD4+ subsets, Type 1 diabetes patients had TCRB CDR3s that were moderately but significantly shorter.

With respect to this clone: Its antigen is undetermined.

The CDR3 spans 14 residues. Germline values: CDR1 SGDLS, CDR2 YYNGEE. V lost 0 bases to trimming and J lost 12 bases, with 13 bases between them. The chain employs TRBV9 and TRBJ1-6; D not resolved. The TCR sequence derives from a man in his late teens or twenties with type 1 diabetes. The sequenced material came from naive CD4+ T cells from blood. CDR3 sequence reads: CASSVDSVRRPLHF. CDR3 nucleotide sequence: TGTGCCAGCAGCGTAGACTCCGTGAGGAGACCCCTCCACTTT.